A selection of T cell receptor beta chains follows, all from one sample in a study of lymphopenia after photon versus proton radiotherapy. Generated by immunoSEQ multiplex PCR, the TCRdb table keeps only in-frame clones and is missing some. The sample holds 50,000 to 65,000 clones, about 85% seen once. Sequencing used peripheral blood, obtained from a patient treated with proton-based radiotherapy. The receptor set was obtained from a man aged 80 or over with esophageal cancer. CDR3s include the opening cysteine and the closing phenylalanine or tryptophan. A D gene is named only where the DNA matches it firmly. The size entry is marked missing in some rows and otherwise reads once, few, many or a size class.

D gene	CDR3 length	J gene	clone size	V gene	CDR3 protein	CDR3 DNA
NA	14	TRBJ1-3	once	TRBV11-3	CASWTEDSGNTIYF	TGTGCCTCATGGACAGAAGACTCTGGAAACACCATATATTTT
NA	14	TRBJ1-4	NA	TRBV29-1	CSVSTGSTNEKLFF	TGCAGCGTCTCGACAGGTTCAACTAATGAAAAACTGTTTTTT
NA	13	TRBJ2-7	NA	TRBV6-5	CASRNPGAGEQYF	TGTGCCAGCAGAAACCCAGGGGCCGGGGAGCAGTACTTC
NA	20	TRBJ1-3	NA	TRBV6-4	CASSATGTGKCSTSGNTIYF	TGTGCCAGCAGTGCTACAGGGACGGGTAAGTGTAGTACCTCTGGAAACACCATATATTTT
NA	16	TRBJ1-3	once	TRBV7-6	CASRLGASNSGNTIYF	TGTGCCAGCAGGTTGGGGGCGTCGAACTCTGGAAACACCATATATTTT
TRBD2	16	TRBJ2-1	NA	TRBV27	CASSSLLAGQHNEQFF	TGTGCCAGCAGTTCCCTCCTAGCGGGGCAACACAATGAGCAGTTCTTC
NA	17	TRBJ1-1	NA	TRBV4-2	CASSQEAPPGLNTEAFF	TGTGCCAGCAGCCAAGAAGCCCCGCCGGGGTTGAACACTGAAGCTTTCTTT
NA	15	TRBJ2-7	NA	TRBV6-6	CASSSLGGVGYEQYF	TGTGCCAGCAGTTCTCTTGGAGGAGTAGGTTACGAGCAGTACTTC
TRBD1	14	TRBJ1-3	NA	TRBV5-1	CASSPGGQGDTIYF	TGCGCCAGCAGCCCGGGAGGCCAGGGGGACACCATATATTTT
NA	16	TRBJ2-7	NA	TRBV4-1	CASSQDRSNTLYEQYF	TGCGCCAGCAGCCAAGATCGGAGCAATACACTCTACGAGCAGTACTTC
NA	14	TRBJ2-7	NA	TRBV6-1	CASSALGTSYEQYF	TGTGCCAGCAGTGCCCTAGGCACCTCCTACGAGCAGTACTTC
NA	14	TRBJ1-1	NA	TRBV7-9	CASSLVGADTEAFF	TGTGCCAGCAGCTTAGTGGGGGCGGACACTGAAGCTTTCTTT
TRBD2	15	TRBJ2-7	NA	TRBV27	CASSSPGLAGYEQYF	TGTGCCAGCAGTTCACCGGGACTAGCGGGTTACGAGCAGTACTTC
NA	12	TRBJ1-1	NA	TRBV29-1	CSAQRGTEEAFF	TGCAGCGCCCAAAGAGGGACCGAGGAAGCTTTCTTT
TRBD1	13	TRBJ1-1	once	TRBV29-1	CSARTGGNTEAFF	TGCAGCGCCCGGACAGGGGGCAACACTGAAGCTTTCTTT
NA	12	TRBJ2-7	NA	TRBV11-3	CASSSGYHEQYF	TGTGCCAGCAGCTCAGGGTACCACGAGCAGTACTTC
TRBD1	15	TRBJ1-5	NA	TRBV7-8	CASSLGAGGGQPQHF	TGTGCCAGCAGCTTAGGGGCAGGGGGGGGACAGCCCCAGCATTTT